This T cell receptor (beta chain) was captured by sequencing in a study of blood T cells in healthy people across ages. For the second PCR, which ran for about 7 to 11 cycles, a sample-barcoded 5' primer and a J-beta primer mix were used. TCRdb re-derived calls from the 5' RACE reads in MiXCR, one entry per CDR3 protein. Here the sample spans about 1.4 million distinct CDR3 sequences, roughly 59% being singletons. The V segment lost 7 bases and the J segment 7 bases; nucleotides outside the gene matches: 4. CDR3 length: 12 amino acids. CDR1 and CDR2 from the germline V gene are DFQATT and SNEGSKA (reference sequence).

Sequencing was done on a sample of blood. This chain connects TRBV20-1 to TRBJ1-1; 12 bases fit TRBD1. The sequence was collected from a man between 18 and 29 years old in good health. The CDR3 spells CSGDRGPGEAFF. The DNA of the CDR3 is TGCAGTGGGGACAGGGGGCCCGGTGAAGCTTTCTTT.